Each of the 21 T cell receptor beta chains below was sequenced from the same sample in a study of T cell repertoires in cytomegalovirus infection. No cognate antigen is known for these TCRs. TCRdb analysed the reads with MiXCR anew, one entry per CDR3 protein. The sample holds some 800,000 distinct CDR3 sequences; roughly 28% are singletons and the top ten take around 13%. The material was cultured CD8+ T cells from PBMCs, obtained from culture after CMV antigen stimulation. The receptors were sampled from a human donor in good health (CMV status not recorded). Some clones in this sample may be carry-over from other donors' samples.

The chain couples TRBV3-1 to TRBJ2-6; 9 bases are shared with TRBD1. Germline lookup yields CDR1 LGHDT and CDR2 YNNKEL (reference sequence). The CDR3 has 17 residues. Losses at the gene ends were 7 bases for V and 0 bases for J; bases not matched to a gene: 7. The DNA for the CDR3 is TGTGCCAGCAACCCCGGGACAGGGACCTCTGGGGCCAACGTCCTGACTTTC. Translation: CASNPGTGTSGANVLTF.

This clonotype was counted at least ten times. The chain is built from TRBV20-1 and TRBJ1-1; D ambiguous. Germline CDR1 DFQATT, CDR2 SNEGSKA (reference sequence). The CDR3 has 13 amino acids. The V end was cut by 4 bases, the J end by 5 bases, with 14 bases between. The CDR3 nucleotides are TGCAGTGCTATCCTGGGAGTAGGGACTGAAGCTTTCTTT. Translating gives CSAILGVGTEAFF.

The rearrangement joins TRBV25-1 to TRBJ2-1, with D unclear. The ends were cut back, 10 bases at V and 7 bases at J, with 11 bases in the middle. Germline CDR1 reads MGHDK; CDR2 reads SYGVNS. This CDR3 has 11 amino acids. The CDR3 protein is CATIDGNEQFF. DNA of the CDR3: TGTGCCACCATAGATGGGAATGAGCAGTTCTTC.

V usage is TRBV27 and J usage is TRBJ2-3; D gene uncertain. The CDR3 is 10 residues long. V lost 5 bases and J lost 10, with 7 bases in between. Germline V gives CDR1 MNHEY, CDR2 SMNVEV (reference sequence). The CDR3 DNA sequence: TGTGCCAGCAGTCCTCACTCGCAGTATTTT. This gives the protein CASSPHSQYF.

This clonotype has ten or more counts. The genes are TRBV12-3 or TRBV12-4 and TRBJ2-1; D possibly corresponds to TRBD1 (6 bases). This CDR3 is 16 amino acids long. The V gene lost 5 bases and the J gene lost 4 bases, with 18 bases spanning the gap. In DNA form, the CDR3 reads TGTGCCAGCAGTAAACAACAGGGAATTCTTTACAATGAGCAGTTCTTC. Translating it yields CASSKQQGILYNEQFF.

This rearrangement joins TRBV5-3 to TRBJ1-5, with TRBD1 as a possible D gene (6 bases). TRBV5-3 is known as an ORF, though its function is uncertain. The V end was cut by 8 bases, the J end by 3 bases, with 15 bases between. This CDR3 has 14 residues. The CDR3 here is CASRVGDNNQPQHF. In nucleotides, the CDR3 is TGTGCCAGCAGGGTGGGGGACAACAATCAGCCCCAGCATTTT.

The chain couples TRBV9 to TRBJ1-6; no clear D. The V end lost 3 bases, the J end lost 12 bases, and 13 bases lay between the germline ends. Germline CDR1 reads SGDLS; CDR2 reads YYNGEE. This CDR3 has 13 residues. CDR3 in amino acids: CASSDSSGKPLHF. The CDR3 region has the DNA TGTGCCAGCAGCGATTCCTCTGGAAAACCCCTCCACTTT.

This clonotype was seen at least ten times. The chain carries TRBV12-3 or TRBV12-4 and TRBJ1-1, with no clear D. V was clipped by 6 bases and J by 3 bases, with 20 bases between them. This CDR3 comprises 16 residues. This chain's CDR3 is CASRPGPGYEDTEAFF. Here the CDR3 DNA reads TGTGCCAGCAGGCCCGGGCCTGGGTATGAGGACACTGAAGCTTTCTTT.

At least ten counts were recorded for this clonotype. The chain recombines TRBV7-2 with TRBJ1-1, with D unresolved. The V gene lost 2 bases and the J gene lost 6 bases, with 16 bases spanning the gap. The CDR3 runs to 15 residues. Germline assignment: CDR1 SGHTA and CDR2 FQGNSA. The CDR3 protein is CASSLYIETPSEAFF. CDR3 nucleotide sequence: TGTGCCAGCAGCTTATATATCGAAACCCCTTCTGAAGCTTTCTTT. The full variable domain, with the rest looked up from reference TRBV7-2 and TRBJ1-1, is GAGVSQSPSNKVTEKGKDVELRCDPISGHTALYWYRQSLGQGLEFLIYFQGNSAPDKSGLPSDRFSAERTGGSVSTLTIQRTQQEDSAVYLCASSLYIETPSEAFFGQGTRLTVV.

This clonotype was seen repeatedly, ten times or more. The genes are TRBV9 and TRBJ2-2; 12 nucleotides agree with TRBD2. The CDR3 spans 18 residues. Germline V gene lookup returns CDR1 SGDLS and CDR2 YYNGEE. V gave up 0 bases and J gave up 4 bases; unmatched junction bases: 7. The CDR3 here is CASSVGLAGGRGTGELFF. The CDR3 DNA sequence: TGTGCCAGCAGCGTAGGGCTAGCGGGGGGGCGAGGCACCGGGGAGCTGTTTTTT.

This clonotype was found a few times. The chain employs TRBV10-3 and TRBJ1-2; D gene unclear. The ends were cut back, 0 bases at V and 8 bases at J, with 4 bases in the middle. CDR1 and CDR2 (germline): ENHRY, SYGVKD. The CDR3 contains 11 residues. In nucleotides, the CDR3 is TGTGCCATCAGTGAGTCGCAGGGCTACACCTTC. Translated, it gives CAISESQGYTF.

This rearrangement joins TRBV4-1 to TRBJ2-3; D not resolved. This CDR3 is 15 amino acids long. The V end was cut by 0 bases, the J end by 3 bases, with 10 bases between. The germline gives CDR1 MGHRA, CDR2 YSYEKL. CDR3 nucleotide sequence: TGCGCCAGCAGCCAAGATGCCGAGCGTACAGATACGCAGTATTTT. It codes for CASSQDAERTDTQYF.

The V gene is TRBV2, the J gene TRBJ2-7; the D is unclear. The CDR3 covers 12 residues. Germline CDR1 is SNHLY and CDR2 is FYNNEI. V was trimmed by 5 bases and J by 0 bases, leaving 5 bases between them. The CDR3 DNA is TGTGCCAGCAGTATTCTCTCCTACGAGCAGTACTTC. Its protein product is CASSILSYEQYF.

Only a few counts were recorded for this clonotype. This chain links TRBV27 with TRBJ1-6; D possibly corresponds to TRBD1 (6 bases). The germline V and J ends were trimmed by 4 bases and 1 base, with 8 bases remaining between them. Per germline, CDR1 MNHEY and CDR2 SMNVEV (reference sequence). This CDR3 region has 15 residues. The CDR3 DNA is TGTGCCAGCAGTTCACAGGGATCCTATAATTCACCCCTCCACTTT. Translating it yields CASSSQGSYNSPLHF.

J is TRBJ2-1 and V is TRBV4-1, with D unresolved. Germline CDR1 and CDR2: MGHRA and YSYEKL. The CDR3 covers 13 residues. V gave up 1 base and J gave up 7 bases, with 8 bases separating them. Here the CDR3 DNA reads TGCGCCAGCAGCCAAGTGCTAGGGAATGAGCAGTTCTTC. Residues: CASSQVLGNEQFF.

J is TRBJ1-5 and V is TRBV4-3; D ambiguous. Trimming cost V 0 bases and J 0 bases, with 15 bases left between them. The germline V gene has CDR1 LGHNA and CDR2 YSLEER. CDR3 length: 18 residues. In DNA form, the CDR3 reads TGCGCCAGCAGCCAAGATAGCCCAGTCGTGCATAGCAATCAGCCCCAGCATTTT. Translating gives CASSQDSPVVHSNQPQHF.

V and J are TRBV4-1 and TRBJ1-1; no firm D call. From germline, CDR1 is MGHRA and CDR2 YSYEKL. The CDR3 has 14 residues. Trimming pared 0 bases from V and 5 bases from J, leaving 10 bases between. DNA for the CDR3: TGCGCCAGCAGCCAAGAAAAGGGTTGGACTGAAGCTTTCTTT. Translating gives CASSQEKGWTEAFF.

A few counts support this clonotype. The V call is TRBV6-5, the J call TRBJ1-4; TRBD1 matches at 8 bases. The CDR3 extends over 17 amino acids. The germline V gene encodes CDR1 MNHEY and CDR2 SVGAGI. After removal of 0 bases from V and 8 bases from J, the junction contained 11 bases not matched to a gene. The CDR3 loop is CASSYSPGTGSGEKLFF. The DNA for the CDR3 is TGTGCCAGCAGTTACTCCCCTGGGACAGGATCAGGAGAAAAACTGTTTTTT.

Remarks on this clonotype: A much larger clonotype is one base distant, so this may be a read error. The chain is built from TRBV11-3 and TRBJ1-1; D remains unclear. The V end was cut by 0 bases, the J end by 4 bases, with 6 bases between. Germline assignment: CDR1 SGHNT and CDR2 YENEEA. This CDR3 has 13 residues. In nucleotides, the CDR3 is TGTGCCAGCAGCTTAGATATGGGCACTGAAGCTTTCTTT. Translating it yields CASSLDMGTEAFF. Based on the CDR3 plus reference TRBV11-3 and TRBJ1-1, the full variable domain is EAGVVQSPRYKIIEKKQPVAFWCNPISGHNTLYWYLQNLGQGPELLIRYENEEAVDDSQLPKDRFSAERLKGVDSTLKIQPAELGDSAVYLCASSLDMGTEAFFGQGTRLTVV.

There are a few counts of this clonotype. The CDR3 is CATSDASYSTDTQYF. The CDR3 bases are TGTGCCACCAGTGATGCTTCTTATAGCACAGATACGCAGTATTTT. The V call is TRBV24-1, the J call TRBJ2-3; D remains ambiguous. V was shortened by 3 bases and J by 0 bases, with 9 bases between the two germline ends. The germline gives CDR1 KGHDR, CDR2 SFDVKD. The CDR3 consists of 15 residues.

Here the CDR3 DNA reads TGTGCCAGCAGTTACTCTCCGCAGGGGTTGAATCAGCCCCAGCATTTT. Translated, it gives CASSYSPQGLNQPQHF. This sequence joins TRBV6-8 and TRBJ1-5, with D possibly matching TRBD1 (6 bases). Germline lookup yields CDR1 MNHGY and CDR2 SAAAGT. This CDR3 has 16 amino acids. Trimming stripped 0 bases from V and 4 bases from J, with 13 bases between.